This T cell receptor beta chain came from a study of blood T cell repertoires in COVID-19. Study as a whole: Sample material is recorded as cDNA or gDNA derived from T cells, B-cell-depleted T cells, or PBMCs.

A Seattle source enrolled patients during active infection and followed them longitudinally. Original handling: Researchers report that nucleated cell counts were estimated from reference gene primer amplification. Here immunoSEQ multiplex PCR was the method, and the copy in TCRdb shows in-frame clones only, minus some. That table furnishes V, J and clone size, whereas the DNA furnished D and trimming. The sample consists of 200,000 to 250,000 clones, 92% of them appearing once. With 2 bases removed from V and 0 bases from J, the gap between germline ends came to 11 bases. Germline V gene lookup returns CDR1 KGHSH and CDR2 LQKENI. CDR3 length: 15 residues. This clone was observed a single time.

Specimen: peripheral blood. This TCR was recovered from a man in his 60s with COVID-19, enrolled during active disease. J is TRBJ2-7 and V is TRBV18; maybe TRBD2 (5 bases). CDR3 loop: CASSPTTTSSYEQYF. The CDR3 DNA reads TGTGCCAGCTCACCAACGACTACCAGCTCCTACGAGCAGTACTTC.